This paragraph covers one T cell receptor beta chain sequence. These data come from a study of T-cell memory formation after mild COVID-19. This CDR3 is built from 13 residues. From germline, CDR1 is SGHRS and CDR2 YFSETQ. The V and J ends lost 2 bases and 5 bases respectively, with 10 bases between them. Via MiXCR, TCRdb re-called the 5' RACE reads, giving one row per CDR3 protein. Altogether about 210,000 distinct CDR3 sequences are present, about 11% being singletons, with the ten largest covering approximately 2.8%. The sequencing input was PBMCs or a T cell subset sorted from them (not recorded which). The V and J genes are TRBV5-1 and TRBJ1-1; possible D gene TRBD1, 5 bases. This clonotype originated in a man between 18 and 29 years old who had mild COVID-19 (a few samples of this study predate the infection). Cell type and time point are not known. CDR3 loop: CASSFDSMTEAFF. CDR3 DNA sequence: TGCGCCAGCAGCTTCGACAGTATGACTGAAGCTTTCTTT.